The T cell receptor beta chain under discussion was sequenced for a study of T cell responses to AZD1222 COVID-19 vaccine. Study observations and caveats: Researchers report vaccine-associated CD4 TCRs spanning spike, with dominance at 160-218 and 743-854. Donors were mostly white British, more females; clonal diversity possibly underestimated. Repertoires were obtained only post-peak T cell response.

Concerning this clone: Antigen specificity is unknown.

Second doses at about 4 or about 12 weeks were pooled. Using immunoSEQ multiplex PCR, the repertoire was profiled, and TCRdb retains in-frame clones only, with some absent. Among around 64,000 clones listed, 83% were seen once. The clonotype was recovered from an adult who received the AZD1222 COVID-19 vaccine. The starting material was peripheral blood, obtained 28 days after the second AZD1222 dose.

CDR3: CASSLSLGRNSGNTIYF. Here the CDR3 DNA reads TGTGCCAGCAGCTTAAGTCTTGGAAGGAACTCTGGAAACACCATATATTTT. V is TRBV5-6 and J is TRBJ1-3; D unclear. Germline assignment: CDR1 SGHDT and CDR2 YYEEEE. Trimming cost V 2 bases and J 0 bases, with 15 bases left between them. CDR3 length: 17 residues.